This T cell receptor beta chain was found in a study of blood T cell repertoires in COVID-19. Turning to the study itself: Sites in the United States, Italy and Spain provided acute and convalescent COVID-19 samples.

Recruitment covered 25 or so US areas and drew participants whose ages spanned roughly 18 to 89 years. Germline V gene sequence: CDR1 MNHEY, CDR2 SVGEGT. V lost 5 bases and J lost 7; bases outside the gene matches: 9. The CDR3 sequence is 16 residues long. Measured with immunoSEQ multiplex PCR; TCRdb has only the in-frame clones, and not every one. The table has about 200,000 clones, more than 75% seen once. V usage is TRBV6-2 or TRBV6-3 and J usage is TRBJ1-6; 9 positions agree with TRBD1. Sequenced: PBMCs or T cells enriched from blood (not recorded which). This TCR was recovered from a woman aged 35 to 49 with acute COVID-19. This CDR3 is CASSPSGTGRNSPLHF. In DNA, the CDR3 is TGTGCCAGCAGTCCCTCCGGGACAGGGCGAAATTCACCCCTCCACTTT.